The text below deals with one TCR beta chain. This specimen belongs to a study of radiotherapy plus CTLA-4 blockade in lung cancer. TCRdb's table, derived via immunoSEQ multiplex PCR, lists solely in-frame clones and lacks some. Of about 98,000 clones listed, more than 75% are singletons. CDR3 length: 18 residues. The germline CDR1 and CDR2 sequences are MNHNS and SASEGT. V lost 4 bases to trimming and J lost 1 base; unmatched junction nucleotides: 14. This rearrangement joins TRBV6-1 to TRBJ2-5; 8 nucleotides align to TRBD2. The TCR was taken from a human donor with non-small cell lung cancer who had a partial response to radiotherapy plus ipilimumab. Here the sequenced sample was peripheral blood, taken from a patient treated with radiotherapy plus ipilimumab. This CDR3 reads CASSATPPPAGGQETQYF. As DNA, the CDR3 is TGTGCCAGCAGTGCCACTCCCCCCCCCGCGGGGGGCCAAGAGACCCAGTACTTC.